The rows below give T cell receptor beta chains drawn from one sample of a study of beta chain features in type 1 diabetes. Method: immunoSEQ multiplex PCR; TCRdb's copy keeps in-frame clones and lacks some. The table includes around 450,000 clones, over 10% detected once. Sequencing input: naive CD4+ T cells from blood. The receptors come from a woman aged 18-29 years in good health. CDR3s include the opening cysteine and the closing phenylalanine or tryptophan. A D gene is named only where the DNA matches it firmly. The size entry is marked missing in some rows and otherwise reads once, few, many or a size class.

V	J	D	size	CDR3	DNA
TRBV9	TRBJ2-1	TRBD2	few	CASSIGTSGINEQFF	TGTGCCAGCAGCATTGGGACTAGCGGTATCAATGAGCAGTTCTTC
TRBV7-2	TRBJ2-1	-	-	CASSLLVEQFF	TGTGCCAGCAGCTTGCTGGTGGAGCAGTTCTTC
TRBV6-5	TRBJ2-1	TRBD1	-	CASSFRDSPQFF	TGTGCCAGCAGTTTCCGGGACAGTCCACAGTTCTTC
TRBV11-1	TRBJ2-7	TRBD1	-	CASSFRTGVKTGEQYF	TGTGCCAGCAGCTTCCGGACAGGGGTTAAGACGGGAGAGCAGTACTTC
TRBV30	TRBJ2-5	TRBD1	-	CAWVLGQVGTQYF	TGTGCCTGGGTTCTCGGACAGGTGGGGACCCAGTACTTC
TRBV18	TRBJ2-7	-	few	CASSPPYPSYEQYF	TGTGCCAGCTCACCACCCTACCCTTCCTACGAGCAGTACTTC
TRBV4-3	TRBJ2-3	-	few	CASSQNLRAGDTQYF	TGCGCCAGCAGCCAGAACTTAAGGGCGGGTGATACGCAGTATTTT
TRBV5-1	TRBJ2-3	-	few	CASSLDTGSTDTQYF	TGCGCCAGCAGCTTGGACACGGGAAGCACAGATACGCAGTATTTT
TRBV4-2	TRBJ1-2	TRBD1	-	CASSQAGQTTGIYGYTF	TGTGCCAGCAGCCAAGCTGGACAAACGACAGGGATCTATGGCTACACCTTC
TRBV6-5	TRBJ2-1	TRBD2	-	CASRGLAGVENEQFF	TGTGCCAGCAGGGGACTAGCGGGAGTCGAAAATGAGCAGTTCTTC
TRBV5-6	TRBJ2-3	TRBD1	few	CASSLGTGISTDTQYF	TGTGCCAGCAGCCTTGGGACAGGGATTAGCACAGATACGCAGTATTTT
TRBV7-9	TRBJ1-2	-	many	CASSSTGYGYTF	TGTGCCAGCAGCTCCACCGGCTATGGCTACACCTTC
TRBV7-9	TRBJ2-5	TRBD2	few	CASSFSSGSSETQYF	TGTGCCAGCAGCTTCTCCAGCGGGAGCTCGGAGACCCAGTACTTC
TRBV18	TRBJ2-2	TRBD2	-	CASSSGLAGPNTGELFF	TGTGCCAGCTCATCGGGACTAGCGGGCCCGAACACCGGGGAGCTGTTTTTT
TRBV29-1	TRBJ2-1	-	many	CSVDRDLGNEQFF	TGCAGCGTTGATCGGGATTTAGGGAATGAGCAGTTCTTC
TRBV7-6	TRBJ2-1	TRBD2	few	CASSAEGLAVYNEQFF	TGTGCCAGCAGCGCGGAAGGACTAGCGGTCTACAATGAGCAGTTCTTC
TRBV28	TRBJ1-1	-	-	CASSPTGGRGWRTEAFF	TGTGCCAGCAGTCCGACCGGTGGGAGAGGGTGGAGGACTGAAGCTTTCTTT
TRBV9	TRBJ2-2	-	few	CASQRGMAILNTGELFF	TGTGCCAGCCAACGGGGGATGGCCATACTTAACACCGGGGAGCTGTTTTTT
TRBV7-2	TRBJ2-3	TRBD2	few	CASSPHRLAGGPLDTQYF	TGTGCCAGCAGCCCCCACAGGCTAGCGGGGGGGCCCCTAGATACGCAGTATTTT
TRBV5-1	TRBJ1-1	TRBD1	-	CASSLYGTGGGTEAFF	TGCGCCAGCAGCTTGTACGGGACAGGAGGGGGCACTGAAGCTTTCTTT
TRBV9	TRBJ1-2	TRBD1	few	CASSVATQGIDYTF	TGTGCCAGCAGCGTAGCTACACAGGGGATCGACTACACCTTC
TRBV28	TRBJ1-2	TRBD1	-	CASSLGTGNYGYTF	TGTGCCAGCAGTTTAGGGACAGGCAACTATGGCTACACCTTC
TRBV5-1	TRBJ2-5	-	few	CASSTPRQDRQGTQYF	TGCGCCAGCAGCACCCCAAGACAGGACCGTCAGGGGACCCAGTACTTC
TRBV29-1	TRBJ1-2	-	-	CSVGIRSANYGYTF	TGCAGCGTTGGAATTCGGTCGGCTAACTATGGCTACACCTTC
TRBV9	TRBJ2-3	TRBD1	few	CASRSGQGLDTQYF	TGTGCCAGCAGATCCGGACAGGGGTTAGATACGCAGTATTTT
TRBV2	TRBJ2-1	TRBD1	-	CASHRGTYNEQFF	TGTGCCAGCCACAGGGGTACCTACAATGAGCAGTTCTTC
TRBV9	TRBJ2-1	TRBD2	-	CASSPRGVYNEQFF	TGTGCCAGCAGCCCCCGGGGGGTCTACAATGAGCAGTTCTTC
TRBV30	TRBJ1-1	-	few	CAWSGASNTEAFF	TGTGCCTGGAGTGGGGCTTCGAACACTGAAGCTTTCTTT
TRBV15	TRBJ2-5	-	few	CATCPGVSETQYF	TGTGCCACATGTCCGGGAGTGTCGGAGACCCAGTACTTC
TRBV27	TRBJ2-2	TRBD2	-	CASSLNAAGAYEGELFF	TGTGCCAGCAGTTTAAACGCGGCGGGAGCCTATGAAGGGGAGCTGTTTTTT
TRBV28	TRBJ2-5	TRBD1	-	CASSFRQGAPHF	TGTGCCAGCAGTTTTAGGCAGGGGGCGCCGCACTTC
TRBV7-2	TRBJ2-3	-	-	CASSPTGGGTDTQYF	TGTGCCAGCAGCCCCACAGGGGGAGGGACAGATACGCAGTATTTT
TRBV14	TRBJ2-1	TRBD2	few	CASSQDLIGTSGRRNEQFF	TGTGCCAGCAGCCAAGATCTGATCGGGACTAGCGGGAGGAGAAATGAGCAGTTCTTC
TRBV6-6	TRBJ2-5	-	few	CASSPQRETQYF	TGTGCCAGCAGTCCCCAGCGGGAGACCCAGTACTTC
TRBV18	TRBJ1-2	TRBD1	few	CASSQGQGGNGYTF	TGTGCCAGCTCACAAGGACAGGGAGGGAATGGCTACACCTTC
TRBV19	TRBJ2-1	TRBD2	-	CASSGLAVNEQFF	TGTGCCAGTAGCGGACTAGCGGTGAATGAGCAGTTCTTC
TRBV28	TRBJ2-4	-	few	CASSGIGVGENIQYF	TGTGCCAGCAGTGGAATCGGGGTTGGAGAAAACATTCAGTACTTC
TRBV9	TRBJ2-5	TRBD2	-	CASSVAGTREETQYF	TGTGCCAGCAGCGTAGCAGGGACTAGGGAAGAGACCCAGTACTTC
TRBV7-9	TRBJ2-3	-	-	CASSLRGGQSDTQYF	TGTGCCAGCAGCTTAAGGGGTGGGCAGTCAGATACGCAGTATTTT
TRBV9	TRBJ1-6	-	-	CASSVETALNSPLHF	TGTGCCAGCAGCGTAGAGACAGCACTTAATTCACCCCTCCACTTT
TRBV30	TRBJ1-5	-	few	CAWSFREDQPQHF	TGTGCCTGGAGTTTCAGGGAGGATCAGCCCCAGCATTTT
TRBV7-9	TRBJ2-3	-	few	CASSLTGGADTQYF	TGTGCCAGCAGCCTCACCGGCGGGGCAGATACGCAGTATTTT
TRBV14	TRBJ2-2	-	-	CASSEVRAATGELFF	TGTGCCAGCAGCGAGGTACGAGCGGCGACCGGGGAGCTGTTTTTT
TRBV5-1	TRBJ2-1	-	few	CASSLGGEQFF	TGCGCCAGCAGCTTGGGCGGTGAGCAGTTCTTC
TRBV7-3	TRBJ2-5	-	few	CASSLMASAKTQYF	TGTGCCAGCAGCTTAATGGCTAGCGCAAAGACCCAGTACTTC
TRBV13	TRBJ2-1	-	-	CASSPGNRRYNEQFF	TGTGCCAGCAGCCCTGGGAATCGTCGGTACAATGAGCAGTTCTTC
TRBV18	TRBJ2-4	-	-	CASSPFTGESGNIQYF	TGTGCCAGCTCACCTTTTACCGGGGAATCGGGAAACATTCAGTACTTC
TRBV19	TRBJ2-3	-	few	CASRAGKATQYF	TGTGCCAGTAGAGCAGGAAAGGCTACGCAGTATTTT
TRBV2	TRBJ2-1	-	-	CASRAGKTHNEQFF	TGTGCCAGCAGAGCCGGGAAGACACACAATGAGCAGTTCTTC
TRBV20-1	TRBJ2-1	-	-	CSAYDGDEQFF	TGCAGTGCTTACGATGGGGATGAGCAGTTCTTC
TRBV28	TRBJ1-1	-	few	CASSVRNTEAFF	TGTGCCAGCAGTGTCAGGAACACTGAAGCTTTCTTT